The clone carrying this T cell receptor (beta chain) was seen ten or more times. Its antigen is undetermined. Authors' analysis steps: Construction of a distant-metastasis classifier for papillary thyroid cancer relied on CDR3 differences across clinicopathological groups. TCRdb re-processed the PCR reads through MiXCR. TCRdb, not the original authors, processed these V and J calls. The sample consists of 30,000 to 40,000 clones, around 20% of them appearing once. There are 15 residues in the CDR3. Trimming took 6 bases from V and 6 from J, leaving 18 bases between them. The source of the sample is a study of metastatic and nonmetastatic thyroid tumors. About the study: The study looked at repertoires side by side in blood and in tumor or nodule tissue from malignant and benign thyroid patients. Broader study findings: A significant increase in TCR beta diversity was reportedly seen in malignant thyroid tumors relative to benign nodules, in blood and tumor.

Each patient came to thyroid surgery without any prior treatment (of any kind). Sequences were obtained from blood. This rearrangement joins TRBV12-3 or TRBV12-4 to TRBJ2-1; no reliable D call. This receptor was taken from a female donor with papillary thyroid cancer or a benign thyroid nodule (not recorded which). Some clones in this sample may be carry-over from other donors' samples. This chain's CDR3 is CASSPGLQARNEQFF. CDR3 DNA sequence: TGTGCCAGCAGCCCCGGGCTCCAGGCCCGCAATGAGCAGTTCTTC.